This T cell receptor (beta chain) was obtained from a study of shared clonotypes between healthy human individuals. On this clone itself: Its antigen is currently unknown.

The CDR3 covers 15 residues. The V gene end was trimmed by 5 bases and the J gene end by 10 bases; junction bases not matched to a gene: 14. Germline V CDR1 and CDR2: PRHDT, FYEKMQ (reference sequence). Study-wide findings and caveats: Richness estimates generally favored naive over memory subsets. Rarefaction analysis demonstrated incomplete sorted-subset sequencing notwithstanding large depth.

Selected positively for CCR7 and CD45RO-negative, naive CD8 cells excluded terminally differentiated effector memory CD45RA+ cells. TCRdb keeps only in-frame clones here, not all; method: immunoSEQ multiplex PCR. The sample includes hundreds of thousands of clones, approximately 96% of them seen just once. The J gene is TRBJ1-1, the V gene TRBV13; TRBD1 matches at 9 bases. The source material was naive CD8+ T cells sorted from blood. This TCR was sampled from a woman in her twenties or thirties in good health. The CDR3 coding sequence is TGTGCCAGCAGCCCATGGGGACAGGGAGAGAGTGGAGCTTTCTTT. Translated: CASSPWGQGESGAFF.